This TCR beta chain was obtained from a study of cytotoxic CD8 clonotypes in ibrutinib-treated CLL. Study-level background: The study included roughly 10 relapsed/refractory and 15 treatment-naive patients; approximately 17 had IGHV unmutated disease. Regarding the study as a whole: Increased clonality at ibrutinib response gave way to a return toward baseline at progression.

Libraries were prepared by immunoSEQ multiplex PCR; TCRdb keeps only in-frame clonotypes and omits some of them. Of 110,000 to 150,000 clones detected, roughly 76% appear once; the ten largest clones hold about 5%. The V and J ends lost 6 bases and 3 bases respectively, with 20 bases between them. There are 16 residues in the CDR3. In germline, CDR1 is MDHEN, CDR2 SYDVKM. About this clone itself: Antigen specificity is unknown.

V usage is TRBV28 and J usage is TRBJ2-5; D not resolved. The material was PBMCs, obtained after 24 months of ibrutinib treatment. This TCR was sampled from a human donor with chronic lymphocytic leukemia. The CDR3 loop reads CASSPRSGAPKETQYF. The CDR3, as DNA: TGTGCCAGCAGCCCAAGGTCGGGTGCACCGAAAGAGACCCAGTACTTC.